These 22 T cell receptor beta chains were sequenced from one sample in a study of cytomegalovirus exposure and HLA in healthy donors. Only in-frame clones appear in the TCRdb table, and some are missing; sequencing was by immunoSEQ multiplex PCR. The sample has around 62,000 clones; around 89% are singletons. Sequenced material: PBMCs. These receptor sequences come from a woman aged 18-29 years in good health and CMV-seronegative.

The CDR3 reads CAIGTDPNEKLFF. The CDR3, as DNA: TGTGCCATCGGGACAGATCCTAATGAAAAACTGTTTTTT. This rearrangement joins TRBV10-3 to TRBJ1-4; 7 bases are a match to TRBD1. Germline-derived CDR1 and CDR2 are ENHRY and SYGVKD. The length of the CDR3 is 13 residues. V lost 8 bases and J lost 3; bases outside the gene matches: 3.

Only one count was recorded for this clone. The chain couples TRBV6-5 to TRBJ2-1; D gene unclear. V lost 5 bases, J lost 5 bases, and 7 bases lay in between. CDR1 is MNHEY, CDR2 SVGAGI, per germline. This CDR3 is built from 12 residues. The CDR3 reads CASSGLNNEQFF. In nucleotides, the CDR3 is TGTGCCAGCAGTGGGCTTAACAATGAGCAGTTCTTC.

V and J are TRBV6-1 and TRBJ2-3, with D maybe TRBD2 (6 bases). This CDR3 has 18 amino acids. Germline CDR1 MNHNS, CDR2 SASEGT. Trimming shortened V by 2 bases and J by 2 bases, and 20 bases separated the two germline ends. The CDR3 sequence: CASSEFGGGEGYTDTQYF. The DNA for the CDR3 is TGTGCCAGCAGTGAATTCGGGGGTGGAGAGGGTTACACAGATACGCAGTATTTT.

Here the CDR3 DNA reads TGTGCCAGTCGGGTCAGCGCTAACTATGGCTACACCTTC. Translated, it gives CASRVSANYGYTF. V usage is TRBV10-3 and J usage is TRBJ1-2; no firm D call. This CDR3 has 13 residues. Germline V gives CDR1 ENHRY, CDR2 SYGVKD. V lost 10 bases, J lost 0 bases, and 12 bases lay in between.

The V and J genes are TRBV6-4 and TRBJ2-1; D call uncertain. CDR1 and CDR2 (germline): MRHNA, SNTAGT. V lost 3 bases to trimming and J lost 2 bases, with 5 bases between them. The CDR3 covers 13 residues. The CDR3 sequence: CASSDGPYNEQFF. CDR3 sequence (DNA): TGTGCCAGCAGTGATGGCCCCTACAATGAGCAGTTCTTC.

This sequence joins TRBV4-3 and TRBJ2-2, with D maybe TRBD1 (6 bases). This CDR3 has 18 residues. Germline V gene sequence: CDR1 LGHNA, CDR2 YSLEER. Trimming shortened V by 0 bases and J by 0 bases, and 14 bases separated the two germline ends. The CDR3 loop is CASSQELLTGANTGELFF. The CDR3 coding sequence is TGCGCCAGCAGCCAAGAATTATTGACAGGAGCGAACACCGGGGAGCTGTTTTTT.

This chain links TRBV18 with TRBJ2-5; D possibly corresponds to TRBD2 (6 bases). Germline V gene data show CDR1 as KGHSH and CDR2 as LQKENI. V was trimmed by 4 bases and J by 2 bases, leaving 17 bases between them. CDR3 length: 16 residues. The CDR3 sequence: CASSLNGASVQETQYF. The CDR3 nucleotides read TGTGCCAGCTCACTTAACGGGGCTAGCGTACAAGAGACCCAGTACTTC. Full variable domain (remainder filled in from reference TRBV18 and TRBJ2-5): NAGVMQNPRHLVRRRGQEARLRCSPMKGHSHVYWYRQLPEEGLKFMVYLQKENIIDESGMPKERFSAEFPKEGPSILRIQQVVRGDSAAYFCASSLNGASVQETQYFGPGTRLLVL.

This chain joins TRBV14 and TRBJ1-6, with D unresolved. CDR1 is SGHDN, CDR2 FVKESK, per germline. The CDR3 sequence is 12 residues long. Trimming pared 2 bases from V and 9 bases from J, leaving 5 bases between. The chain's CDR3 is CASSQRFSPLHF. The CDR3 bases are TGTGCCAGCAGCCAACGTTTTTCACCCCTCCACTTT.

V usage is TRBV7-2 and J usage is TRBJ2-7; weak D call: TRBD1 (6 bases). V was clipped by 5 bases and J by 9 bases, with 26 bases between them. The CDR3 is made up of 16 amino acids. Germline-derived CDR1 and CDR2 are SGHTA and FQGNSA. The CDR3 DNA reads TGTGCCAGCAGCCCTACCCCAGACAGGTGGTCTGTCAGGCAGTACTTC. Translating gives CASSPTPDRWSVRQYF.

The chain recombines TRBV10-1 with TRBJ2-6; the D gene is possibly TRBD1 (6 bases). This CDR3 spans 21 amino acids. The germline CDR1 and CDR2 sequences are WNHNN and SYGVQD (reference sequence). V gave up 7 bases and J gave up 4 bases, with 32 bases separating them. CDR3 in amino acids: CASTKNGAPQGLSAGANVLTF. The CDR3 DNA is TGCGCCAGCACCAAGAACGGGGCTCCACAGGGTTTGTCGGCCGGGGCCAACGTCCTGACTTTC.

The V and J genes are TRBV7-2 and TRBJ2-7; 9 nucleotides match TRBD2. CDR1 is SGHTA and CDR2 is FQGNSA in the germline V gene. CDR3 length equals 17 residues. Trimming at V came to 3 bases and at J to 4 bases, leaving 13 bases not matched to a gene. DNA for the CDR3: TGTGCCAGCAGCTTTGGGGCTGGACGAGCGGGAGGTTACGAGCAGTACTTC. Translated: CASSFGAGRAGGYEQYF. The variable domain in full, with the rest retrieved from reference TRBV7-2 and TRBJ2-7, is GAGVSQSPSNKVTEKGKDVELRCDPISGHTALYWYRQSLGQGLEFLIYFQGNSAPDKSGLPSDRFSAERTGGSVSTLTIQRTQQEDSAVYLCASSFGAGRAGGYEQYFGPGTRLTVT.

This clone was recorded once. The chain carries TRBV7-2 and TRBJ2-3; 14 nucleotides align to TRBD2. CDR1 and CDR2 from the germline V gene are SGHTA and FQGNSA. With 5 bases clipped from V and 5 bases from J, the junction kept 6 bases outside the gene matches. The CDR3 totals 16 residues. The CDR3 region has the DNA TGTGCCAGCAGCCTGACCGGACTAGCGGGAGGAGATACGCAGTATTTT. Its protein is CASSLTGLAGGDTQYF.

The V call is TRBV9, the J call TRBJ1-1; 8 positions match TRBD1. V was clipped by 3 bases and J by 7 bases; unmatched bases: 8. Germline CDR1 reads SGDLS; CDR2 reads YYNGEE. The CDR3 consists of 14 residues. CDR3 DNA sequence: TGTGCCAGCAGCGCTTCATGGACAGGGAGTGAAGCTTTCTTT. It specifies CASSASWTGSEAFF.

The chain has TRBV27 and TRBJ1-1; 9 nucleotides agree with TRBD1. V lost 0 bases, J lost 11 bases, and 7 bases stayed unmatched. The CDR3 runs to 14 residues. Per the germline V gene, CDR1 is MNHEY and CDR2 is SMNVEV (reference sequence). CDR3 protein: CASSLSLGQGRAFF. The CDR3 DNA reads TGTGCCAGCAGTTTATCCTTAGGACAGGGGAGGGCTTTCTTT.

This clone was detected only a few times. An end of the junction differs from the germline gene, which may be a read error. CDR3 sequence (DNA): TGTGCCAGCAGCTTGAGGCTAGCGGGGTTAAGGGTCTTC. It yields the protein CASSLRLAGLRVF. V is TRBV5-6 and J is TRBJ2-1, with 9 bases that match TRBD2. The germline gives CDR1 SGHDT, CDR2 YYEEEE. The CDR3 runs to 13 residues.

The CDR3 protein is CARWGDRLYQPQHF. DNA of the CDR3: TGTGCCAGGTGGGGGGATAGGTTATATCAGCCCCAGCATTTT. V usage is TRBV28 and J usage is TRBJ1-5, with D perhaps TRBD1 (5 bases). The V gene lost 9 bases and the J gene lost 5 bases, with 17 bases spanning the gap. The CDR3 contains 14 residues. The germline CDR1 and CDR2 sequences are MDHEN and SYDVKM.

In DNA, the CDR3 is TGTGCCAGCAGTTGGTACCCGACCCCCGTGACAGGGACAGGGGGCTGGGATGAGCAGTTCTTC. Its translation: CASSWYPTPVTGTGGWDEQFF. The V call is TRBV27, the J call TRBJ2-1; 12 bases agree with TRBD1. Germline-derived CDR1 and CDR2 are MNHEY and SMNVEV (reference sequence). The CDR3 sequence is 21 residues long. V was pared by 4 bases and J by 8 bases, with 24 bases of the junction left unmatched.

The chain carries TRBV27 and TRBJ2-1; D perhaps matches TRBD1 (5 bases). Looked up from germline, CDR1 is MNHEY and CDR2 is SMNVEV (reference sequence). V was cut by 1 base and J by 9 bases, with 13 bases left in between. The CDR3 totals 14 residues. The CDR3 DNA sequence: TGTGCCAGCAGTTTATTGGCCAGGGCCAGTGAGCAGTTCTTC. Its translation is CASSLLARASEQFF.

V and J are TRBV9 and TRBJ1-1, with TRBD1 identical over 10 bases. V was pared by 3 bases and J by 5 bases, with 4 bases of the junction left unmatched. CDR3 length: 14 amino acids. Germline V gives CDR1 SGDLS, CDR2 YYNGEE. CDR3 sequence: CASSAQGQGTEAFF. For the CDR3, the DNA is TGTGCCAGCAGCGCCCAGGGACAGGGGACTGAAGCTTTCTTT.

This chain connects TRBV27 to TRBJ1-2; D possibly corresponds to TRBD1 (6 bases). This CDR3 has 17 amino acids. V lost 6 bases and J lost 4, with 24 bases in between. Germline values: CDR1 MNHEY, CDR2 SMNVEV (reference sequence). CDR3 loop: CASSPKLGARVIYGYTF. DNA of the CDR3: TGTGCCAGCAGCCCAAAACTGGGGGCGCGAGTAATCTATGGCTACACCTTC.

This chain joins TRBV7-3 and TRBJ2-3; TRBD2 matches at 8 bases. The CDR3 is made up of 16 amino acids. Germline V CDR1 and CDR2: SGHTA, FQGTGA. The V gene end was trimmed by 3 bases and the J gene end by 3 bases; junction bases not matched to a gene: 8. CDR3 sequence: CASSLRAGEVTDTQYF. DNA of the CDR3: TGTGCCAGCAGCTTGCGAGCGGGAGAAGTTACAGATACGCAGTATTTT.

This clone was recorded only once. The genes are TRBV13 and TRBJ2-6; the D gene is possibly TRBD2 (6 bases). V lost 1 base to trimming and J lost 0 bases, with 10 bases between them. Per germline, CDR1 PRHDT and CDR2 FYEKMQ (reference sequence). This CDR3 comprises 17 residues. CDR3 region: CASSLVVGSSGANVLTF. The CDR3 bases are TGTGCCAGCAGCTTAGTTGTCGGGAGCTCTGGGGCCAACGTCCTGACTTTC.